Below are 27 T cell receptor beta chains sequenced from a single sample in a study of beta chain features in type 1 diabetes. Of the isolated RNA, all was reverse transcribed, and so the sequenced material was expressed TCRB transcripts. Only in-frame clones appear in the TCRdb table, and some are missing; sequencing was by immunoSEQ multiplex PCR. Seen here are 900,000 or so clones, roughly 16% observed once, and the top ten hold 0.02% to 0.03%. Sample: naive CD4+ T cells from blood. The source is a woman younger than 30 in good health.

V gene TRBV4-1 combines with J gene TRBJ2-6; 8 bases match TRBD2. The CDR3 has 16 amino acids. The V gene end was trimmed by 3 bases and the J gene end by 3 bases; junction bases not matched to a gene: 4. Germline CDR1 reads MGHRA; CDR2 reads YSYEKL. CDR3 residues: CASSHLSGGGANVLTF. As DNA, the CDR3 is TGCGCCAGCAGCCACCTCAGCGGGGGTGGGGCCAACGTCCTGACTTTC.

This clone showed up just a few times. The rearrangement joins TRBV27 to TRBJ2-7, with 10 bases aligning to TRBD2. J gave up 1 base and V 5 bases, and 5 bases lay outside the gene matches. The CDR3 is 15 amino acids. Germline V gene sequence: CDR1 MNHEY, CDR2 SMNVEV (reference sequence). For the CDR3, the DNA is TGTGCCAGCAGTCGGCTAGCGGGAGATTCCTACGAGCAGTACTTC. Its translation: CASSRLAGDSYEQYF.

This clone has only a few counts. This sample also contains other DNA sequences that code for the same CDR3. The J gene is TRBJ2-7, the V gene TRBV7-2; tentatively, D is TRBD1 (6 bases). CDR3 length equals 12 residues. The germline CDR1 and CDR2 sequences are SGHTA and FQGNSA. Trimming stripped 5 bases from V and 4 bases from J, with 9 bases between. The CDR3 here is CASSAQGYEQYF. Written as DNA, the CDR3 is TGTGCCAGCAGCGCACAGGGTTACGAGCAGTACTTC.

The V gene is TRBV28, the J gene TRBJ2-5; the match to TRBD2 covers 7 bases. CDR3 length: 16 residues. Per the germline V gene, CDR1 is MDHEN and CDR2 is SYDVKM. The junction had 11 bases not matched to a gene; V was cut back by 6 bases and J by 1 base. CDR3 residues: CASSPKLARVQETQYF. The CDR3 DNA follows: TGTGCCAGCAGCCCTAAACTAGCGCGCGTCCAAGAGACCCAGTACTTC.

The chain is built from TRBV2 and TRBJ2-2; D is uncertain. Trimming shortened V by 3 bases and J by 6 bases, and 8 bases separated the two germline ends. The CDR3 consists of 13 residues. In germline, CDR1 is SNHLY, CDR2 FYNNEI. The CDR3 spells CASSEEYAGELFF. Written as DNA, the CDR3 is TGTGCCAGCAGTGAGGAGTACGCCGGGGAGCTGTTTTTT.

This clone was picked up a small number of times. The rearrangement links TRBV7-2 to TRBJ2-3, with 9 bases lining up with TRBD1. With V trimmed by 6 bases and J by 5 bases, 0 bases remained unmatched. This CDR3 spans 12 amino acids. Germline V gene sequence: CDR1 SGHTA, CDR2 FQGNSA. CDR3 sequence: CASRGQGDTQYF. The CDR3 nucleotides read TGTGCCAGCAGGGGACAGGGAGATACGCAGTATTTT.

This clone showed up just a few times. This chain's CDR3 is CASSFNAGVEEKLFF. In nucleotides, the CDR3 is TGTGCCAGCAGCTTTAACGCAGGGGTAGAGGAAAAACTGTTTTTT. The chain combines TRBV7-2 with TRBJ1-4, with D perhaps matching TRBD1 (6 bases). V lost 3 bases, J lost 8 bases, and 16 bases lay in between. From germline, CDR1 is SGHTA and CDR2 FQGNSA. There are 15 residues in the CDR3.

V is TRBV20-1 and J is TRBJ2-1; no definite D call. CDR1 is DFQATT, CDR2 SNEGSKA, per germline (reference sequence). The CDR3 covers 11 residues. The germline V and J ends were trimmed by 6 bases and 10 bases, with 13 bases remaining between them. As DNA, the CDR3 is TGCAGTGCCCCCGTGTTCGAGGAGCAGTTCTTC. Its protein is CSAPVFEEQFF.

The chain's CDR3 is CASRQGQGRAEAFF. In nucleotides, the CDR3 is TGTGCCAGCAGACAAGGCCAGGGGAGGGCTGAAGCTTTCTTT. This chain connects TRBV6-5 to TRBJ1-1; D is perhaps TRBD1 (6 bases). The ends were cut back, 6 bases at V and 6 bases at J, with 17 bases in the middle. The CDR3 extends over 14 amino acids. Germline CDR1 is MNHEY and CDR2 is SVGAGI.

A few counts support this clone. CDR3 protein: CASTRDSHEQFF. The CDR3 bases are TGTGCCAGCACCCGGGACTCCCATGAGCAGTTCTTC. The chain joins TRBV28 to TRBJ2-1; weak D call: TRBD2 (6 bases). Looked up from germline, CDR1 is MDHEN and CDR2 is SYDVKM. The CDR3 covers 12 residues. V was clipped by 7 bases and J by 8 bases, with 12 bases between them.

The chain has TRBV7-3 and TRBJ2-1; D might be TRBD2 (6 bases). Looked up from germline, CDR1 is SGHTA and CDR2 is FQGTGA. V was trimmed by 5 bases and J by 0 bases, leaving 11 bases between them. This CDR3 comprises 15 residues. DNA of the CDR3: TGTGCCAGCAGCGCTTGGAGGGCCTCCTACAATGAGCAGTTCTTC. Translation gives CASSAWRASYNEQFF.

The rearrangement joins TRBV5-4 to TRBJ2-6; 12 bases line up with TRBD1. The germline CDR1 and CDR2 sequences are SGHNT and YYREEE (reference sequence). V lost 2 bases and J lost 3; bases outside the gene matches: 3. The CDR3 is made up of 17 amino acids. The CDR3 spells CASSLRDRGLGANVLTF. CDR3 DNA: TGTGCCAGCAGCTTAAGGGACAGGGGGCTTGGGGCCAACGTCCTGACTTTC. Together with reference TRBV5-4 and TRBJ2-6, the CDR3 gives the full variable domain: ETGVTQSPTHLIKTRGQQVTLRCSSQSGHNTVSWYQQALGQGPQFIFQYYREEENGRGNFPPRFSGLQFPNYSSELNVNALELDDSALYLCASSLRDRGLGANVLTFGAGSRLTVL.

This clone was seen only a few times. This sequence joins TRBV7-2 and TRBJ2-7; unclear D gene. There are 15 residues in the CDR3. V shed 5 bases and J shed 2 bases, with 16 bases lying between them. Germline V CDR1 and CDR2: SGHTA, FQGNSA. DNA for the CDR3: TGTGCCAGCAGCCGTGAAGGTGGGCTAACCTACGAGCAGTACTTC. It is translated as CASSREGGLTYEQYF.

This chain joins TRBV9 and TRBJ2-5; no firm D call. Germline values: CDR1 SGDLS, CDR2 YYNGEE. V lost 0 bases and J 0 bases, leaving 15 bases between the germline ends. The CDR3 has 17 amino acids. Written as DNA, the CDR3 is TGTGCCAGCAGCGTAGCCTCCGGGTCTACGTACCAAGAGACCCAGTACTTC. Protein sequence: CASSVASGSTYQETQYF.

V gene TRBV29-1 combines with J gene TRBJ1-2; D might be TRBD1 (6 bases). In germline, CDR1 is SQVTM, CDR2 ANQGSEA. V was clipped by 6 bases and J by 4 bases, with 15 bases between them. There are 13 residues in the CDR3. The DNA for the CDR3 is TGCAGCGTCGGACAGCCTCAGAGCTATGGCTACACCTTC. Translation: CSVGQPQSYGYTF.

This clone occurred a few times. CDR3 region: CASSPTWTEQFF. The CDR3 region has the DNA TGTGCCAGCAGCCCCACCTGGACCGAGCAGTTCTTC. V gene TRBV7-2 combines with J gene TRBJ2-1; D is unresolved. Trimming shortened V by 5 bases and J by 10 bases, and 12 bases separated the two germline ends. From germline, CDR1 is SGHTA and CDR2 FQGNSA. The CDR3 spans 12 residues.

This clone has only a few counts. The rearrangement joins TRBV4-2 to TRBJ2-2; unclear D gene. The germline CDR1 and CDR2 sequences are LGHNA and YNFKEQ. The CDR3 runs 13 residues. The V gene lost 4 bases and the J gene lost 6 bases, with 9 bases spanning the gap. The DNA for the CDR3 is TGTGCCAGCAGCCCGTACGGCCCCGGGGAGCTGTTTTTT. Translated, it gives CASSPYGPGELFF.

This clone showed up just a few times. The CDR3 coding sequence is TGCAGCGTTGATACCGGATACACAGATACGCAGTATTTT. It specifies CSVDTGYTDTQYF. The rearrangement links TRBV29-1 to TRBJ2-3; D gene uncertain. V lost 3 bases and J lost 2, with 9 bases in between. The length of the CDR3 is 13 residues. Germline assignment: CDR1 SQVTM and CDR2 ANQGSEA.

A word on this clone: An end of the junction does not agree with germline; a read error may underlie this. For the CDR3, the DNA is TGTGCCAGCTCACCAGGGACTAGCGGGATTTTT. Translating it yields CASSPGTSGIF. The rearrangement links TRBV18 to TRBJ2-3; 13 nucleotides line up with TRBD2. The CDR3 is 11 residues long. The germline V gene has CDR1 KGHSH and CDR2 LQKENI.

The gene calls are TRBV12-2 and TRBJ1-1. TRBV12-2 is reported as a pseudogene. CDR3 length: 15 residues. DNA for the CDR3: TGTGCAAGTCGCTTAGCGAGGGACCGGAACACTGAAGCTTTCTTT. It translates to CASRLARDRNTEAFF.

The V call is TRBV28, the J call TRBJ1-2; 9 bases match TRBD1. The CDR3 has 13 residues. Germline trimming cut 7 bases from V and 4 bases from J; bases unmatched to any gene: 4. The V gene's germline CDR1 is MDHEN and CDR2 SYDVKM. The CDR3 reads CASNTGGGYGYTF. The CDR3, as DNA: TGTGCCAGCAATACAGGGGGCGGCTATGGCTACACCTTC.

This chain links TRBV27 with TRBJ1-2; D call uncertain. The V gene's germline CDR1 is MNHEY and CDR2 SMNVEV (reference sequence). The CDR3 consists of 14 residues. The V end was cut by 5 bases, the J end by 2 bases, with 12 bases between. In DNA form, the CDR3 reads TGTGCCAGCAGTCTGGCGAACAACAACTATGGCTACACCTTC. Amino acid sequence: CASSLANNNYGYTF.

The chain has TRBV5-1 and TRBJ2-4, with 10 bases identical to TRBD1. Germline CDR1 is SGHRS and CDR2 is YFSETQ. The V segment lost 0 bases and the J segment 8 bases; nucleotides outside the gene matches: 8. The CDR3 has 16 residues. The CDR3 DNA reads TGCGCCAGCAGCTTGGGTTCGGGACAGGGGACACACATTCAGTACTTC. Its protein product is CASSLGSGQGTHIQYF.

This clone was seen only a few times. The CDR3 loop reads CASNLGGLYGYTF. Written as DNA, the CDR3 is TGTGCCAGCAACCTGGGGGGGTTATATGGCTACACCTTC. The chain uses TRBV28 and TRBJ1-2, with D possibly matching TRBD1 (5 bases). The CDR3 covers 13 residues. Looked up from germline, CDR1 is MDHEN and CDR2 is SYDVKM. V was shortened by 7 bases and J by 5 bases, with 14 bases between the two germline ends.

The rearrangement joins TRBV5-4 to TRBJ2-3, with a tentative D call TRBD2 (5 bases). Germline V gene sequence: CDR1 SGHNT, CDR2 YYREEE (reference sequence). This CDR3 has 14 residues. Between the trimmed V and J ends, which lost 4 bases and 3 bases, there was a span of 12 bases. The CDR3 coding sequence is TGTGCCAGCAGCCTTGGAGGTAAAACAGATACGCAGTATTTT. It specifies CASSLGGKTDTQYF.

This clone turned up a few times. J is TRBJ1-1 and V is TRBV18; weak D call: TRBD1 (5 bases). The germline V gene encodes CDR1 KGHSH and CDR2 LQKENI. The CDR3 consists of 17 residues. Trimming left V 2 bases short and J 1 base short, with 17 bases between. For the CDR3, the DNA is TGTGCCAGCTCACCATTCGGGGGACCTAGGGCGAACACTGAAGCTTTCTTT. This translates into CASSPFGGPRANTEAFF.

The V call is TRBV28, the J call TRBJ1-5; D not resolved. The germline gives CDR1 MDHEN, CDR2 SYDVKM. This CDR3 has 15 residues. V lost 6 bases, J lost 2 bases, and 14 bases lay in between. The CDR3 nucleotides are TGTGCCAGCAGACACGGGTCTCTGGGCAATCAGCCCCAGCATTTT. This translates into CASRHGSLGNQPQHF. Full variable domain (rest looked up from reference TRBV28 and TRBJ1-5): DVKVTQSSRYLVKRTGEKVFLECVQDMDHENMFWYRQDPGLGLRLIYFSYDVKMKEKGDIPEGYSVSREKKERFSLILESASTNQTSMYLCASRHGSLGNQPQHFGDGTRLSIL.